The 26 T cell receptor beta chains in this list originate from one sample, sequenced in a study of identical twins. TCRdb re-derived calls from the 5' RACE reads in MiXCR, one entry per CDR3 protein. The table includes approximately 210,000 distinct CDR3 sequences, roughly 9.4% detected once. Material: memory (CD45RO+) T cells sorted from blood. These receptors all come from a woman in her late teens or twenties in good health.

This clonotype was seen a handful of times. The rearrangement uses TRBV3-1 and TRBJ2-5; 10 nucleotides match TRBD2. CDR1 and CDR2 (germline): LGHDT, YNNKEL (reference sequence). With 5 bases clipped from V and 3 bases from J, the junction kept 9 bases outside the gene matches. The CDR3 has 16 residues. CDR3 sequence: CASSSWSGGGKETQYF. Written as DNA, the CDR3 is TGTGCCAGCAGCAGCTGGAGCGGGGGGGGTAAAGAGACCCAGTACTTC.

DNA for the CDR3: TGCAGTGCTAGAGGACTTCCCTACGGGGTCCAAGAGACCCAGTACTTC. This gives the protein CSARGLPYGVQETQYF. The V call is TRBV20-1, the J call TRBJ2-5; a possible D gene is TRBD2 (5 bases). Trimming cost V 1 base and J 1 base, with 16 bases left between them. Germline CDR1 reads DFQATT; CDR2 reads SNEGSKA (reference sequence). CDR3 length: 16 amino acids.

The V call is TRBV20-1, the J call TRBJ2-1, with 11 nucleotides matching TRBD2. Losses at the gene ends were 3 bases for V and 2 bases for J; bases not matched to a gene: 6. Germline V gives CDR1 DFQATT, CDR2 SNEGSKA (reference sequence). The CDR3 loop spans 16 amino acids. This CDR3 reads CSASLTLAGAYNEQFF. As DNA, the CDR3 is TGCAGTGCTAGCTTAACACTAGCGGGAGCCTACAATGAGCAGTTCTTC.

This clonotype occurred many times. This chain connects TRBV2 to TRBJ1-4; TRBD1 matches 10 bases. This CDR3 has 14 residues. Unmatched junction bases numbered 2, after V lost 4 bases and J lost 6 bases. The germline gives CDR1 SNHLY, CDR2 FYNNEI. The CDR3 loop is CASSVGQGYEKLFF. CDR3 sequence (DNA): TGTGCCAGCAGTGTGGGACAGGGGTATGAAAAACTGTTTTTT.

The V and J genes are TRBV25-1 and TRBJ2-7; 7 bases align to TRBD1. The V gene's germline CDR1 is MGHDK and CDR2 SYGVNS. CDR3 length: 16 amino acids. The ends lost 3 bases at V and 0 bases at J; junction bases unmatched: 8. CDR3 residues: CASSDRTRQGSYEQYF. For the CDR3, the DNA is TGTGCCAGCAGTGACCGCACCAGACAGGGCTCCTACGAGCAGTACTTC.

The chain is built from TRBV20-1 and TRBJ1-1; 9 bases agree with TRBD1. V shed 4 bases, J shed 4 bases, and the junction held 4 bases outside the gene matches. The CDR3 covers 13 residues. The germline V gene has CDR1 DFQATT and CDR2 SNEGSKA (reference sequence). The CDR3: CSATDRGVTEAFF. DNA for the CDR3: TGCAGTGCTACAGACAGGGGGGTCACTGAAGCTTTCTTT.

Only a few counts were recorded for this clonotype. The rearrangement uses TRBV20-1 and TRBJ2-3, with D possibly TRBD2 on 6 matching bases. Trimming stripped 3 bases from V and 3 bases from J, with 19 bases between. Germline V gene sequence: CDR1 DFQATT, CDR2 SNEGSKA (reference sequence). This CDR3 has 16 residues. The CDR3 DNA follows: TGCAGTGCTAGGGGGACTTTCGGGAGTGGAACAGATACGCAGTATTTT. It is translated as CSARGTFGSGTDTQYF.

The J gene is TRBJ1-1, the V gene TRBV2; D is unclear. The CDR3 consists of 12 residues. With 6 bases removed from V and 11 bases from J, the gap between germline ends came to 16 bases. The germline V gene has CDR1 SNHLY and CDR2 FYNNEI. The CDR3 here is CASSPDPLKAFF. Here the CDR3 DNA reads TGTGCCAGCAGCCCTGATCCCCTCAAGGCTTTCTTT.

There are many counts of this clonotype. V usage is TRBV29-1 and J usage is TRBJ1-2; 8 nucleotides match TRBD1. Per the germline V gene, CDR1 is SQVTM and CDR2 is ANQGSEA. The CDR3 contains 12 residues. The junction had 1 base not matched to a gene; V was cut back by 4 bases and J by 3 bases. This CDR3 is CSVGGQDYGYTF. CDR3 nucleotide sequence: TGCAGCGTTGGGGGACAGGACTATGGCTACACCTTC.

This clonotype was counted only a few times. The J gene is TRBJ2-5, the V gene TRBV18, with 8 bases aligning to TRBD1. V shed 3 bases and J 7 bases; nucleotides not matched to a gene: 4. The CDR3 runs 13 residues. Germline V gene sequence: CDR1 KGHSH, CDR2 LQKENI. The CDR3 DNA is TGTGCCAGCTCACCGACAGGGGACGGGACCCAGTACTTC. Its translation is CASSPTGDGTQYF.

In this sample, this clonotype turned up a few times. This chain connects TRBV6-1 to TRBJ2-7, with no clear D. The CDR3 is 14 amino acids. The V and J ends lost 1 base and 5 bases respectively, with 12 bases between them. The germline V gene encodes CDR1 MNHNS and CDR2 SASEGT. The DNA for the CDR3 is TGTGCCAGCAGTGAAGTCGGAGTCAGCCACGAGCAGTACTTC. This gives the protein CASSEVGVSHEQYF.

Many counts were recorded for this clonotype. The chain is built from TRBV5-1 and TRBJ2-7; D remains ambiguous. Between the trimmed V and J ends, which lost 0 bases and 6 bases, there was a span of 10 bases. CDR1 and CDR2 from the germline V gene are SGHRS and YFSETQ. This CDR3 has 13 residues. CDR3 amino acids: CASSLGTTFEQYF. The CDR3 region has the DNA TGCGCCAGCAGCTTGGGAACAACGTTCGAGCAGTACTTC.

A remark on this clonotype: Germline is not matched at one junction end, which may reflect a read error. The chain couples TRBV20-1 to TRBJ2-6, with 10 bases fitting TRBD2. This CDR3 spans 17 amino acids. Germline-derived CDR1 and CDR2 are DFQATT and SNEGSKA (reference sequence). The CDR3: CSAAFSGRMSGANVLTF. The CDR3 nucleotides are TGCAGTGCTGCCTTTAGCGGGAGGATGTCTGGAGCCAACGTCCTGACTTTC.

The chain recombines TRBV6-1 with TRBJ1-2; D remains unclear. V was clipped by 2 bases and J by 4 bases, with 14 bases between them. The CDR3 spans 15 residues. The V gene's germline CDR1 is MNHNS and CDR2 SASEGT. The CDR3 loop is CASSERPGDGYGYTF. The DNA of the CDR3 is TGTGCCAGCAGTGAACGTCCGGGAGATGGCTATGGCTACACCTTC.

In its sample, this clonotype was seen many times. CDR3 bases: TGTGCCAGCAGTGAATACAGGGACGGGCAGCCCCAGCATTTT. Protein sequence: CASSEYRDGQPQHF. V and J are TRBV2 and TRBJ1-5; possible D gene TRBD1, 6 bases. This CDR3 contains 14 residues. The germline CDR1 and CDR2 sequences are SNHLY and FYNNEI. V lost 2 bases and J 7 bases, leaving 12 bases between the germline ends.

This clonotype was counted a few times. CDR3 DNA: TGTGCCAGCAGCGTAGGTTACGGGGCCGGGGGATACACCATATATTTT. Its translation is CASSVGYGAGGYTIYF. The J gene is TRBJ1-3, the V gene TRBV9; tentatively, D is TRBD1 (5 bases). CDR3 length: 16 amino acids. CDR1 is SGDLS and CDR2 is YYNGEE in the germline V gene. The V gene lost 0 bases and the J gene lost 8 bases, with 18 bases spanning the gap.

The sample holds a few counts of this clonotype. V is TRBV12-3 or TRBV12-4 and J is TRBJ2-7; D may match TRBD1 or TRBD2 (5 bases each). The CDR3 is made up of 14 amino acids. Trimming stripped 8 bases from V and 4 bases from J, with 18 bases between. The CDR3 region is CASRSPGPRYEQYF. DNA of the CDR3: TGTGCCAGCCGCTCGCCGGGGCCCAGGTACGAGCAGTACTTC.

This clonotype was seen a few times. The chain has TRBV7-2 and TRBJ1-2; TRBD1 aligns across 7 bases. There are 16 residues in the CDR3. After removal of 0 bases from V and 0 bases from J, the junction contained 4 bases not matched to a gene. The germline V gene has CDR1 SGHTA and CDR2 FQGNSA. CDR3 DNA sequence: TGTGCCAGCAGCTTAGCGGGGACAGATACTAACTATGGCTACACCTTC. Translation: CASSLAGTDTNYGYTF. The complete variable domain, with remaining parts taken from reference TRBV7-2 and TRBJ1-2, reads GAGVSQSPSNKVTEKGKDVELRCDPISGHTALYWYRQSLGQGLEFLIYFQGNSAPDKSGLPSDRFSAERTGGSVSTLTIQRTQQEDSAVYLCASSLAGTDTNYGYTFGSGTRLTVV.

The table lists this clonotype with a few counts. The V gene is TRBV20-1, the J gene TRBJ1-2; D is uncertain. Germline V gene data show CDR1 as DFQATT and CDR2 as SNEGSKA (reference sequence). This CDR3 region has 14 residues. Deletions cut 5 bases from V and 2 bases from J, with 15 bases between. The CDR3 loop is CSASPGQENYGYTF. In DNA, the CDR3 is TGCAGTGCTTCCCCCGGGCAGGAGAACTATGGCTACACCTTC.

This clonotype was detected ten times or more. The chain joins TRBV5-1 to TRBJ2-3; 7 bases agree with TRBD1. Looked up from germline, CDR1 is SGHRS and CDR2 is YFSETQ. This CDR3 comprises 15 residues. J gave up 0 bases and V 4 bases, and 5 bases lay outside the gene matches. CDR3 nucleotides: TGCGCCAGCAGCCAGGGGGATCCTAGCACAGATACGCAGTATTTT. Amino acids: CASSQGDPSTDTQYF.

This clonotype was recorded many times. This sequence joins TRBV7-2 and TRBJ2-3, with 7 nucleotides matching TRBD1. Germline lookup yields CDR1 SGHTA and CDR2 FQGNSA. The length of the CDR3 is 12 residues. V shed 5 bases, J shed 7 bases, and the junction held 3 bases outside the gene matches. The CDR3 DNA sequence: TGTGCCAGCAGCCTGGACAGGTATACGCAGTATTTT. Its protein is CASSLDRYTQYF. Full variable domain (rest looked up from reference TRBV7-2 and TRBJ2-3): GAGVSQSPSNKVTEKGKDVELRCDPISGHTALYWYRQSLGQGLEFLIYFQGNSAPDKSGLPSDRFSAERTGGSVSTLTIQRTQQEDSAVYLCASSLDRYTQYFGPGTRLTVL.

This clonotype was detected only a few times. The chain combines TRBV12-3 or TRBV12-4 with TRBJ2-1, with 9 nucleotides matching TRBD2. CDR3 length: 15 amino acids. The V gene end was trimmed by 3 bases and the J gene end by 5 bases; junction bases not matched to a gene: 5. The CDR3 DNA reads TGTGCCAGCAGTTTGGGGACTAGCAACCACAATGAGCAGTTCTTC. Translation gives CASSLGTSNHNEQFF.

This clonotype was observed a handful of times. This rearrangement joins TRBV10-3 to TRBJ2-1; 13 nucleotides align to TRBD2. The germline V gene encodes CDR1 ENHRY and CDR2 SYGVKD. The CDR3 length is 15 residues. The V gene end was trimmed by 6 bases and the J gene end by 5 bases; junction bases not matched to a gene: 4. The DNA of the CDR3 is TGTGCCATCAGAGGACTAGCGGGAGAAGACAATGAGCAGTTCTTC. Protein sequence: CAIRGLAGEDNEQFF.

This clonotype was picked up a small number of times. This chain uses TRBV3-1 with TRBJ2-7; D is ambiguous. Germline CDR1 LGHDT, CDR2 YNNKEL (reference sequence). The CDR3 is 14 residues long. Deletions cut 3 bases from V and 6 bases from J, with 15 bases between. Here the CDR3 DNA reads TGTGCCAGCAGCCACCCACCCCAGAGGACCGAGCAGTACTTC. This translates into CASSHPPQRTEQYF.

This chain joins TRBV2 and TRBJ2-1, with 15 bases matching TRBD2. The CDR3 spans 18 residues. Germline V CDR1 and CDR2: SNHLY, FYNNEI. The V and J ends lost 4 bases and 5 bases, in that order; junction bases with no gene match: 9. In DNA form, the CDR3 reads TGTGCCAGCAGTGCCCTCGGGACTAGCGGGAGGAGAAACAATGAGCAGTTCTTC. Translation gives CASSALGTSGRRNNEQFF.

The genes are TRBV5-1 and TRBJ2-7, with a tentative D call TRBD1 (5 bases). The CDR3 spans 12 residues. The germline V and J ends were trimmed by 0 bases and 7 bases, with 8 bases remaining between them. In germline, CDR1 is SGHRS, CDR2 YFSETQ. DNA for the CDR3: TGCGCCAGCAGCTTGGAAAACAGGGAGCAGTACTTC. Translating it yields CASSLENREQYF.